These 22 T cell receptor beta chains came from one sample sequenced in a study of OX40 agonist ivuxolimab in advanced cancers. The library came from the immunoSEQ multiplex PCR assay. TCRdb took this table from immuneACCESS and kept in-frame rearrangements with V and J called. Such tables lack part of the clones; where checked against another copy, unresolved V genes explain under half of the gap, and the rest is unexplained. Within this sample are more than 75,000 clones, with approximately 91% of them counted one time only. The ten biggest clones cover 0.8% to 0.9% of the sample. The input for sequencing was CD4+ or CD8+ T cells sorted from blood, taken in a trial of the OX40 agonist ivuxolimab. Receptor source: an adult with an advanced solid tumor such as melanoma, head and neck, liver or kidney cancer.

V gene TRBV9 combines with J gene TRBJ1-2; 9 bases are a match to TRBD1. Germline V gives CDR1 SGDLS, CDR2 YYNGEE. V shed 4 bases, J shed 7 bases, and the junction held 5 bases outside the gene matches. The CDR3 length is 13 residues. CDR3: CASSKGDRVGYTF. CDR3 DNA: TGTGCCAGCAGCAAAGGGGACAGGGTTGGCTACACCTTC. The variable domain in full, completed from reference TRBV9 and TRBJ1-2, reads DSGVTQTPKHLITATGQRVTLRCSPRSGDLSVYWYQQSLDQGLQFLIQYYNGEERAKGNILERFSAQQFPDLHSELNLSSLELGDSALYFCASSKGDRVGYTFGSGTRLTVV.

The rearrangement uses TRBV7-9 and TRBJ1-1; 9 nucleotides agree with TRBD1. Germline V gives CDR1 SEHNR, CDR2 FQNEAQ (reference sequence). V lost 6 bases to trimming and J lost 5 bases; unmatched junction nucleotides: 7. The CDR3 is made up of 14 amino acids. The CDR3: CASRPGTGPTEAFF. Here the CDR3 DNA reads TGTGCCAGCAGACCCGGGACAGGGCCGACTGAAGCTTTCTTT.

J is TRBJ2-7 and V is TRBV5-1; 9 bases are shared with TRBD2. This CDR3 region has 15 residues. Trimming took 4 bases from V and 4 from J; bases not matched to a gene: 9. Germline values: CDR1 SGHRS, CDR2 YFSETQ. This chain's CDR3 is CASSPSLAGVYEQYF. CDR3 in DNA: TGCGCCAGCAGCCCTTCCTTAGCGGGAGTATACGAGCAGTACTTC.

J is TRBJ2-3 and V is TRBV7-2, with 8 bases matching TRBD2. The CDR3 extends over 16 amino acids. V trimming: 1 base; J trimming: 6 bases; junction bases outside the gene matches: 9. Germline CDR1 and CDR2: SGHTA and FQGNSA. CDR3 sequence (DNA): TGTGCCAGCAGCTTAGGGCTAGCGGGTTCCGGGGATACGCAGTATTTT. Its translation is CASSLGLAGSGDTQYF.

This chain connects TRBV11-2 to TRBJ2-3; unclear D gene. The CDR3 loop spans 12 amino acids. Per the germline V gene, CDR1 is SGHAT and CDR2 is FQNNGV. Trimming removed 5 bases from V and 5 bases from J, with 8 bases in between. CDR3 coding DNA: TGTGCCAGCAGCGAAGTCGGAGATACGCAGTATTTT. Encoded protein: CASSEVGDTQYF.

V is TRBV29-1 and J is TRBJ1-1; no clear D gene. CDR3 length equals 12 residues. Germline V gives CDR1 SQVTM, CDR2 ANQGSEA. V was clipped by 3 bases and J by 3 bases, with 8 bases between them. Here the CDR3 reads CSVEWLDTEAFF. The CDR3 DNA reads as TGCAGCGTTGAGTGGCTAGACACTGAAGCTTTCTTT.

The chain has TRBV11-3 and TRBJ2-3, with TRBD1 matching 7 bases. J lost 4 bases, V lost 4 bases, and 5 bases had no gene match. The V gene's germline CDR1 is SGHNT and CDR2 YENEEA. The CDR3 is 14 amino acids. In nucleotides, the CDR3 is TGTGCCAGCAGCTCACAGGGGCGGGCAGATACGCAGTATTTT. As protein: CASSSQGRADTQYF.

The CDR3 region is CASSSAFRDRLNEQFF. In DNA, the CDR3 is TGTGCCAGCAGCTCTGCATTCCGGGACAGGTTAAATGAGCAGTTCTTC. This chain joins TRBV5-6 and TRBJ2-1; 8 bases map to TRBD1. The length of the CDR3 is 16 residues. Trimming took 3 bases from V and 7 from J; bases not matched to a gene: 12. In germline, CDR1 is SGHDT, CDR2 YYEEEE.

V is TRBV19 and J is TRBJ2-5; 7 bases are shared with TRBD1. V was pared by 8 bases and J by 1 base, with 7 bases of the junction left unmatched. Germline CDR1 LNHDA, CDR2 SQIVND (reference sequence). The CDR3 runs 14 residues. The CDR3 nucleotides are TGTGCCAGTGGCGACAGGGTACCCCAAGAGACCCAGTACTTC. Protein product: CASGDRVPQETQYF.

This clone was seen once. This chain connects TRBV6-6 to TRBJ1-1, with D uncertain. With 6 bases removed from V and 0 bases from J, the gap between germline ends came to 8 bases. The CDR3 contains 13 residues. Germline values: CDR1 MNHNY, CDR2 SVGAGI (reference sequence). CDR3 coding DNA: TGTGCCAGCAGCGAGGTCCTGAACACTGAAGCTTTCTTT. It codes for CASSEVLNTEAFF.

This rearrangement joins TRBV28 to TRBJ1-4; a possible D gene is TRBD1 (5 bases). This CDR3 is built from 16 residues. CDR1 is MDHEN and CDR2 is SYDVKM in the germline V gene. V was clipped by 2 bases and J by 8 bases, with 18 bases between them. CDR3 loop: CASSLGGRGRREKLFF. Written as DNA, the CDR3 is TGTGCCAGCAGTTTAGGGGGACGGGGACGACGAGAAAAACTGTTTTTT.

The gene calls are TRBV28 and TRBJ1-2; D unclear. The CDR3 is 12 amino acids. The germline V gene encodes CDR1 MDHEN and CDR2 SYDVKM. Trimming took 5 bases from V and 10 from J, leaving 14 bases between them. CDR3 loop: CASSPRGIVYTF. The CDR3 coding sequence is TGTGCCAGCAGTCCTCGGGGTATAGTCTACACCTTC.

The chain recombines TRBV28 with TRBJ2-1, with D hard to call. Per the germline V gene, CDR1 is MDHEN and CDR2 is SYDVKM. The V gene lost 3 bases and the J gene lost 8 bases, with 8 bases spanning the gap. The CDR3 is made up of 12 amino acids. CDR3 residues: CASSFGVYEQFF. The DNA for the CDR3 is TGTGCCAGCAGTTTTGGTGTCTATGAGCAGTTCTTC. The variable domain in full, completed from reference TRBV28 and TRBJ2-1, reads DVKVTQSSRYLVKRTGEKVFLECVQDMDHENMFWYRQDPGLGLRLIYFSYDVKMKEKGDIPEGYSVSREKKERFSLILESASTNQTSMYLCASSFGVYEQFFGPGTRLTVL.

The chain couples TRBV19 to TRBJ1-1, with D perhaps matching TRBD1 (5 bases). Trimming shortened V by 2 bases and J by 0 bases, and 7 bases separated the two germline ends. Germline CDR1 and CDR2: LNHDA and SQIVND (reference sequence). This CDR3 contains 14 residues. The CDR3 coding sequence is TGTGCCAGTAGTATAACGGGGGTGAACACTGAAGCTTTCTTT. Encoded protein: CASSITGVNTEAFF.

The chain uses TRBV6-5 and TRBJ2-5; D is ambiguous. The CDR3 runs 14 residues. Per germline, CDR1 MNHEY and CDR2 SVGAGI. V gave up 2 bases and J gave up 5 bases, with 12 bases separating them. CDR3 bases: TGTGCCAGCAGTTACGGAAGGGTCGTGGAGACCCAGTACTTC. Translation gives CASSYGRVVETQYF.

The genes are TRBV14 and TRBJ2-7; 9 bases are shared with TRBD1. Trimming cost V 4 bases and J 2 bases; bases outside gene matches: 6. This CDR3 region has 15 residues. CDR1 is SGHDN, CDR2 FVKESK, per germline. Here the CDR3 DNA reads TGTGCCAGCAGCCCGGGACAGGGCTGGACCTACGAGCAGTACTTC. Its protein product is CASSPGQGWTYEQYF.

The V and J genes are TRBV6-1 and TRBJ1-6, with TRBD1 identical over 7 bases. The CDR3 has 15 amino acids. V shed 1 base, J shed 6 bases, and the junction held 3 bases outside the gene matches. Looked up from germline, CDR1 is MNHNS and CDR2 is SASEGT. CDR3 in DNA: TGTGCCAGCAGTGAAGGGACAGGCTCTAATTCACCCCTCCACTTT. Its translation: CASSEGTGSNSPLHF.

The J gene is TRBJ2-1, the V gene TRBV19, with TRBD1 matching 7 bases. The CDR3 is made up of 15 amino acids. Trimming took 5 bases from V and 9 from J; bases not matched to a gene: 13. Germline assignment: CDR1 LNHDA and CDR2 SQIVND (reference sequence). The CDR3 sequence is CASSSAFTGAGEQFF. The DNA for the CDR3 is TGTGCCAGTAGTTCCGCTTTTACAGGGGCCGGTGAGCAGTTCTTC.

This sequence joins TRBV29-1 and TRBJ2-7; D unclear. Germline V gene lookup returns CDR1 SQVTM and CDR2 ANQGSEA. V was trimmed by 5 bases and J by 3 bases, leaving 11 bases between them. CDR3 size: 12 residues. For the CDR3, the DNA is TGCAGCGTTAGGGCAGGCAACTACGAGCAGTACTTC. Translation gives CSVRAGNYEQYF.

This clone showed up just once. V and J are TRBV5-1 and TRBJ2-1; perhaps TRBD2 as D (5 bases). Trimming left V 3 bases short and J 9 bases short, with 13 bases between. The CDR3 runs to 13 residues. Germline assignment: CDR1 SGHRS and CDR2 YFSETQ. The CDR3 coding sequence is TGCGCCAGCAGCTCGGACTTCCAAGGTGAGCAGTTCTTC. Its translation is CASSSDFQGEQFF.

The chain is built from TRBV30 and TRBJ1-3; TRBD1 matches at 7 bases. Germline V gives CDR1 GTSNPN, CDR2 SVGIG (reference sequence). This CDR3 spans 14 amino acids. V lost 2 bases and J lost 0; bases outside the gene matches: 1. The CDR3 DNA reads TGTGCCTGGAGTCGGACAGGCTCTGGAAACACCATATATTTT. It codes for CAWSRTGSGNTIYF.

The V call is TRBV28, the J call TRBJ1-2; 9 bases are a match to TRBD1. Germline values: CDR1 MDHEN, CDR2 SYDVKM. The V gene end was trimmed by 5 bases and the J gene end by 8 bases; junction bases not matched to a gene: 12. The CDR3 length is 15 residues. CDR3 sequence reads: CASSPGQGNERGYTF. The CDR3 DNA reads as TGTGCCAGCAGTCCGGGACAGGGAAATGAAAGGGGCTACACCTTC.